The 5 T cell receptor beta chains presented below share a single source sample, sequenced in a study of T cells after posttransplantation cyclophosphamide. The repertoire was sequenced with immunoSEQ multiplex PCR; TCRdb's copy has only in-frame clones and lacks some. The sample has more than 60,000 clones, around 95% seen once. The specimen sequenced was PBMCs. These receptors were collected from a woman aged 30 to 39 in good health and a related stem cell transplant donor.

The chain has TRBV27 and TRBJ1-1; 10 bases agree with TRBD1. There are 15 residues in the CDR3. Looked up from germline, CDR1 is MNHEY and CDR2 is SMNVEV (reference sequence). With V trimmed by 6 bases and J by 1 base, 5 bases remained unmatched. Written as DNA, the CDR3 is TGTGCCAGCAGCCTTGGGACAGGGGAGAACACTGAAGCTTTCTTT. Residues: CASSLGTGENTEAFF.

J is TRBJ1-2 and V is TRBV19, with 7 bases matching TRBD1. The CDR3 is made up of 13 amino acids. The J segment lost 5 bases and the V segment lost 6 bases, leaving 6 bases of the junction unmatched. The germline V gene has CDR1 LNHDA and CDR2 SQIVND (reference sequence). CDR3 sequence (DNA): TGTGCCAGTAGCCCCGACAGGGAATATGGCTACACCTTC. Protein: CASSPDREYGYTF.

The chain recombines TRBV5-4 with TRBJ1-1; 8 positions match TRBD1. The CDR3 length is 16 residues. Trimming removed 4 bases from V and 0 bases from J; junction bases left unmatched: 8. Germline lookup yields CDR1 SGHNT and CDR2 YYREEE (reference sequence). The chain's CDR3 is CASSLYRGAMNTEAFF. Written as DNA, the CDR3 is TGTGCCAGCAGCCTTTACAGGGGGGCTATGAACACTGAAGCTTTCTTT.

The rearrangement links TRBV4-1 to TRBJ1-4, with D hard to call. CDR1 is MGHRA, CDR2 YSYEKL, per germline. V was pared by 1 base and J by 0 bases, with 9 bases between. The CDR3 runs to 16 residues. CDR3: CASSQVPHATNEKLFF. CDR3 sequence (DNA): TGCGCCAGCAGCCAAGTTCCCCATGCAACTAATGAAAAACTGTTTTTT.

This clone showed up just once. This chain links TRBV18 with TRBJ2-1; 7 nucleotides agree with TRBD1. With 8 bases clipped from V and 5 bases from J, the junction kept 12 bases outside the gene matches. Germline CDR1 reads KGHSH; CDR2 reads LQKENI. This CDR3 region has 15 residues. The CDR3 bases are TGTGCCAGCCCCCTCGACTCGACAGGGAACAATGAGCAGTTCTTC. Its translation is CASPLDSTGNNEQFF.